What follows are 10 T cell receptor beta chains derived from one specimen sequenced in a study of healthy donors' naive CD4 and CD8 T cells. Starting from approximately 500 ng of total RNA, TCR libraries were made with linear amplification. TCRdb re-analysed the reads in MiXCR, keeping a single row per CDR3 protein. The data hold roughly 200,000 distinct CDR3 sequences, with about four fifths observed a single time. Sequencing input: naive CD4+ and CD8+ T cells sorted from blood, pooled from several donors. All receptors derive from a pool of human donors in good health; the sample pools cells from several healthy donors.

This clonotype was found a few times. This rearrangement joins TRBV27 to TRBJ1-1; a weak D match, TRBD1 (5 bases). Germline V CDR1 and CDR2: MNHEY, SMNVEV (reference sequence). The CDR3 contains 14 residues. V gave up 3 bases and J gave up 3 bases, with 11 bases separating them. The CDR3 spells CASSLGPTYTEAFF. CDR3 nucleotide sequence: TGTGCCAGCAGTTTGGGGCCTACCTACACTGAAGCTTTCTTT.

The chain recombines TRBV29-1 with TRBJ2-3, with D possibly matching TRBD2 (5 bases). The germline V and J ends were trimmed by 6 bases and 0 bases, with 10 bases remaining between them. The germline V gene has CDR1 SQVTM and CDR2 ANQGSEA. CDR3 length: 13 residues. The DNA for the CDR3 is TGCAGCGTCCGAGCGGACAGCACAGATACGCAGTATTTT. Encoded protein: CSVRADSTDTQYF.

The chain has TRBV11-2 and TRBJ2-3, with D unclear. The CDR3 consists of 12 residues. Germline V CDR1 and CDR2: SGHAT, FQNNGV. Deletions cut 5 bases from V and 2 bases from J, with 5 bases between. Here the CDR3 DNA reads TGTGCCAGCAGCCCGACCACAGATACGCAGTATTTT. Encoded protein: CASSPTTDTQYF. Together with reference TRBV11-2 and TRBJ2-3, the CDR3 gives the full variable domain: EAGVAQSPRYKIIEKRQSVAFWCNPISGHATLYWYQQILGQGPKLLIQFQNNGVVDDSQLPKDRFSAERLKGVDSTLKIQPAKLEDSAVYLCASSPTTDTQYFGPGTRLTVL.

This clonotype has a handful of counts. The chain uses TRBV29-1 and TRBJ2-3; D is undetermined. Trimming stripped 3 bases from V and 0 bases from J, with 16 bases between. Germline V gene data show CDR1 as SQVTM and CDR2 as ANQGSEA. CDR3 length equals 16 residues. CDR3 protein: CSVDPPLNPSTDTQYF. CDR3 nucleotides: TGCAGCGTTGACCCACCCCTAAACCCTAGCACAGATACGCAGTATTTT.

CDR3 amino acids: CSVEDLTQGHEQYF. CDR3 DNA: TGCAGCGTTGAAGATCTTACGCAGGGCCACGAGCAGTACTTC. V usage is TRBV29-1 and J usage is TRBJ2-7, with a weak D call TRBD1 (5 bases). The germline V gene encodes CDR1 SQVTM and CDR2 ANQGSEA. V gave up 0 bases and J gave up 5 bases, with 14 bases separating them. This CDR3 region has 14 residues.

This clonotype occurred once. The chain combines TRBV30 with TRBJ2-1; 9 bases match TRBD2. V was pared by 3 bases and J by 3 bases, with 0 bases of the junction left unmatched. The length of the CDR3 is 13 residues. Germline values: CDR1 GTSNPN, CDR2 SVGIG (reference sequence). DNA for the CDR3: TGTGCCTGGAGGACTAGCGGCTACAATGAGCAGTTCTTC. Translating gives CAWRTSGYNEQFF. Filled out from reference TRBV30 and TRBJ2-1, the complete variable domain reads SQTIHQWPATLVQPVGSPLSLECTVEGTSNPNLYWYRQAAGRGLQLLFYSVGIGQISSEVPQNLSASRPQDRQFILSSKKLLLSDSGFYLCAWRTSGYNEQFFGPGTRLTVL.

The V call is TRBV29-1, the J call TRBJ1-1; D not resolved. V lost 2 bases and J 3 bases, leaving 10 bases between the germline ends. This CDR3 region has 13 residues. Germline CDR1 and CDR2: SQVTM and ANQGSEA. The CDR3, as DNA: TGCAGCGTTGAAACGGGTTGGGACACTGAAGCTTTCTTT. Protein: CSVETGWDTEAFF.

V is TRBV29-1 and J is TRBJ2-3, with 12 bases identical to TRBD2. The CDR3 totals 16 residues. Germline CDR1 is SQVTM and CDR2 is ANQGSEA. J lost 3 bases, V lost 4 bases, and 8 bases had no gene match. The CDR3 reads CSVVSLAGGQTDTQYF. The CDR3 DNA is TGCAGCGTTGTGTCTCTAGCGGGAGGGCAGACAGATACGCAGTATTTT.

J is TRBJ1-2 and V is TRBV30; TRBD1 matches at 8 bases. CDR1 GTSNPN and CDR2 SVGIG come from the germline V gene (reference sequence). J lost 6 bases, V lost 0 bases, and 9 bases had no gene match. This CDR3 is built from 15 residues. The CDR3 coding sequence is TGTGCCTGGAGTGTACTAATAACAGGGGGAAATGGCTACACCTTC. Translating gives CAWSVLITGGNGYTF.

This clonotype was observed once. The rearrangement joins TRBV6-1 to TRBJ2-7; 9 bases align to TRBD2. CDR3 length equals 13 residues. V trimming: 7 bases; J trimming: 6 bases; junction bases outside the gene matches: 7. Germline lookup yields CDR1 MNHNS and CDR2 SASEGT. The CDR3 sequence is CASTQVTSGEQYF. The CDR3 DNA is TGTGCCAGCACCCAAGTGACTAGCGGCGAGCAGTACTTC.